A selection of T cell receptor beta chains follows, all from one sample in a study of blood T cell repertoires in COVID-19. Sequenced by immunoSEQ multiplex PCR; TCRdb stores in-frame clones only, minus some. The table records 110,000 to 150,000 clones, approximately 80% of them present only once. Specimen: peripheral blood. The receptors were sampled from a woman aged 55-70 years with acute or convalescent COVID-19. Each CDR3 is given with its conserved first and last residue. The D gene is left open where the match is weak. Not all rows give a size; the values are once, few, many and, for expanded clones, a class.

TRBV6-5	.	TRBJ1-2	TRBD1	TGTGCCAGCAGTCCCCCCAGGGGGGATGGCTACACCTTC	CASSPPRGDGYTF
TRBV10-1	few	TRBJ2-7	TRBD2	TGCGCCAGCAGTGAGTCGGGAGCGGGGCTATACGAGCAGTACTTC	CASSESGAGLYEQYF
TRBV10-3	.	TRBJ1-3	.	TGTGCCATCACTCAGGGCTCTGGAAACACCATATATTTT	CAITQGSGNTIYF
TRBV27	.	TRBJ1-2	TRBD1	TGTGCCAGCAGTTTATCCGCCGGGACAGGGACTATAACCTATGGCTACACCTTC	CASSLSAGTGTITYGYTF
TRBV13	.	TRBJ2-7	TRBD2	TGTGCCAGCAGCTGGTCCGGGAGGCTATACGAGCAGTACTTC	CASSWSGRLYEQYF
TRBV14	.	TRBJ2-1	.	TGTGCCAGCAGCCCGAGGCTTAGCTCCTACAATGAGCAGTTCTTC	CASSPRLSSYNEQFF
TRBV19	.	TRBJ1-2	.	TGTGCCAGTAGTTTCCGGACAGCTTCGGACTATGGCTACACCTTC	CASSFRTASDYGYTF
TRBV21-1	.	TRBJ2-7	.	TGTGCCAGCAGCAGAGGGGGGTGTGGGGACAGGCCCCACGAGCAGTACTTC	CASSRGGCGDRPHEQYF
TRBV14	.	TRBJ2-6	.	TGTGCCAGCAGCAAAACAGCCGCCTCTGGGGCCAACGTCCTGACTTTC	CASSKTAASGANVLTF
TRBV2	few	TRBJ1-5	.	TGTGCCAGCAGTGAACCGGGATTTGCTCAGCCCCAGCATTTT	CASSEPGFAQPQHF
TRBV25-1	.	TRBJ1-6	.	TGTGCCAGCAGGGACAGCGCGATTAATTCACCCCTCCACTTT	CASRDSAINSPLHF
TRBV27	.	TRBJ1-5	.	TGTGCCAGCAGTTTGGGGGGGCCCGGATCGCCCCAGCATTTT	CASSLGGPGSPQHF
TRBV28	.	TRBJ2-7	.	TGTGCCAGCAGTTCGACGGGAAACTACGAGCAGTACTTC	CASSSTGNYEQYF
TRBV6-1	many	TRBJ1-5	.	TGTGCCAGCAGTGATTCAGGTCAGGGGCTCAATCAGCCCCAGCATTTT	CASSDSGQGLNQPQHF
TRBV5-1	once	TRBJ1-4	.	TGCGCCAGCAGCTTGGAGGGGGCAACTAATGAAAAACTGTTTTTT	CASSLEGATNEKLFF
TRBV9	.	TRBJ2-7	TRBD2	TGTGCCAGCAGCGTAGGAGAGGAGAGGACTAGCGGGATCTGGCAGTACTTC	CASSVGEERTSGIWQYF
TRBV7-9	.	TRBJ1-2	.	TGTGCCAGCAGCCCCTGGCAGGATGGCTACACCTTC	CASSPWQDGYTF
TRBV29-1	.	TRBJ2-7	.	TGCAGCGTTGTGAGTCCCGGGGAGCAGTACTTC	CSVVSPGEQYF
TRBV5-1	.	TRBJ1-2	.	TGCGCCAGCAGCTTGGACAGGGACTATGGCTACACCTTC	CASSLDRDYGYTF
TRBV7-8	.	TRBJ2-3	TRBD1	TGTGCCAGTTCGACAGGGACCGCAGATACGCAGTATTTT	CASSTGTADTQYF
TRBV14	.	TRBJ2-1	.	TGTGCCAGCAGCCATCCCTCCAGGAACTACAATGAGCAGTTCTTC	CASSHPSRNYNEQFF
TRBV5-1	.	TRBJ2-7	TRBD1	TGCGCCAGCAGCTTCGGACAGGGCGGAGAGCAGTACTTC	CASSFGQGGEQYF
TRBV10-1	once	TRBJ2-7	TRBD1	TGCGCCAGCAAATGCCTTGACAGGGGTCATTACGAGCAGTACTTC	CASKCLDRGHYEQYF
TRBV30	.	TRBJ1-4	.	TGTGCCTGGATCCTAAATGAAAAACTGTTTTTT	CAWILNEKLFF
TRBV5-4	once	TRBJ2-7	TRBD2	TGTGCCAGCAGTGATGGACTAGCGGGATTCTACGAGCAGTACTTC	CASSDGLAGFYEQYF
TRBV30	.	TRBJ2-5	.	TGTGCCACAGTCCGCCAAGCGACCCAGTACTTC	CATVRQATQYF
TRBV29-1	.	TRBJ2-2	TRBD2	TGCAGCGTTGCATGGCTAGCGGGGACCGGGGAGCTGTTTTTT	CSVAWLAGTGELFF
TRBV6-1	few	TRBJ1-6	.	TGTGCCAGCAGTGAACAGGGCCAATATAATTCACCCCTCCACTTT	CASSEQGQYNSPLHF
TRBV2	.	TRBJ2-7	TRBD1	TGTGCCAGCAGCGCGGACAGGGTTGGCGACGAGCAGTACTTC	CASSADRVGDEQYF
TRBV5-1	.	TRBJ1-2	TRBD1	TGCGCCAGCAGCCCAACCGGGACAGGCTATGGCTACACCTTC	CASSPTGTGYGYTF
TRBV27	.	TRBJ2-3	.	TGTGCCAGCCGTAGCGTCACAGATACGCAGTATTTT	CASRSVTDTQYF
TRBV27	.	TRBJ2-7	TRBD2	TGTGCCAGCAGTCGACTAGCGGGAGACGAGCAGTACTTC	CASSRLAGDEQYF
TRBV6-5	.	TRBJ1-1	.	TGTGCCAGCAGTTACTCGGGGCACCACAGCGAAGCTTTCTTT	CASSYSGHHSEAFF
TRBV2	.	TRBJ1-4	.	TGTGCCGCCGAAGGGGGTAGTAATGAAAAACTGTTTTTT	CAAEGGSNEKLFF